The sequence of this T cell receptor (beta chain) was determined in a study of shared clonotypes between healthy human individuals. Study summary: Contributing individuals were a couple of females and a few males aged 18 to 49. Study-level findings and limits: The sampled material consisted only of blood, and tissue repertoires are likely to differ.

CD45RO negativity and positive selection for CCR7 defined naive CD8 cells, a population that excluded terminally differentiated effector memory CD45RA+ cells. Genomic DNA of every subset was divided equally among multiple immunoSEQ plates. Profiled with immunoSEQ multiplex PCR; TCRdb holds only in-frame clones, not every one. The sample yields more than 550,000 clones, about 90% seen once. CDR1 is LGHNT and CDR2 is FRNRAP in the germline V gene. The CDR3 totals 15 residues. After removal of 3 bases from V and 4 bases from J, the junction contained 4 bases not matched to a gene. The count of this clone is one. The antigen is not known.

Sequenced input: naive CD8+ T cells sorted from blood. The clonotype was recovered from a man aged 30 to 39 in good health. This sequence joins TRBV12-5 and TRBJ2-1, with 9 bases identical to TRBD2. The CDR3: CASGFGLAGYNEQFF. DNA for the CDR3: TGTGCTAGTGGTTTTGGGCTAGCGGGATACAATGAGCAGTTCTTC.